Here is one T cell receptor (beta chain) with its context. This clonotype was found a few times. Its antigen is currently not known. No base qualities exist here, and no much larger clone lies one base off it. This record comes from a study of T cells in Graves' hyperthyroidism and ophthalmopathy (dated by TCRdb to about 2019). About the full investigation: Peripheral blood samples were taken at the time of initial diagnosis, prior to any treatment. The paper describes TCR Vbeta CDR3 sequencing of 120 to 150 peripheral blood samples, made up of roughly 45 ophthalmopathy patients, over 70 hyperthyroidism patients and 17 progressor patients. In addition, the study compared T-cell repertoires in thyroid tissue and in blood from roughly 6 Graves' hyperthyroidism patients. For training and testing, the 100 or so patients in the discovery cohort were randomly divided in a 7:3 ratio. Whether ophthalmopathy could be predicted prospectively was tested in an independent validation cohort made up of approximately 19 hyperthyroidism patients plus 17 patients who later progressed to ophthalmopathy. After sampling, hyperthyroidism patients received methimazole starting at 30 mg daily, and ophthalmopathy patients received high-dose intravenous methylprednisolone. TCR V-J signatures able to tell the groups apart were searched for in a discovery cohort of 90 to 100 patients, of whom around 43 had Graves' ophthalmopathy and about 55 had stable Graves' hyperthyroidism.

Cut back by 6 bases and 6 bases, the V and J ends lie 17 bases apart. Its CDR3 holds 13 amino acids, cysteine through phenylalanine. Of all the DNA, just the CDR3 is kept, 39 bases in frame from base 1. The germline V gene (reference sequence) provides CDR1 DFQATT and CDR2 SNEGSKA. The paper as a whole reports these results and caveats: Most expanded thyroid clonotypes (frequency above 0.001) were also detected in blood, suggesting blood repertoires may reflect thyroid immune responses. No statistical method was used to fix the sample size in advance, and group allocation was not hidden from the investigators. During validation, the model predicted progression to ophthalmopathy a median of around six months ahead of onset, with around 70% sensitivity and 72% to 80% specificity. A model built on a 13 V-J signature distinguished ophthalmopathy from stable hyperthyroidism, reaching about 88% sensitivity and about 81% specificity in cross-validation and 80%/75% in testing.

The TCR beta CDR3 regions were amplified from the RNA transcripts. For the first round of RT-PCR on the TCR CDR3, the HTBI primer set was used together with the Qiagen OneStep RT-PCR kit. The libraries were constructed in a second round of multiplex PCR and then size-selected and purified. The libraries were sequenced on an Illumina HiSeq2000 using paired-end 100 bp reads. Per the authors' processing: Raw data were processed with SOAPnuke, discarding reads with adapters, uncalled bases, mean Phred below 15, or no exact constant-primer or identifier match. High-quality paired reads were merged with COPE v1.2.5, and unique nucleotide sequences were defined as clonotypes. Clonotypes were aligned to IMGT TRBV, TRBD and TRBJ reference segments using MiTCR v1.1. The analysis included only V-J combinations with a frequency above 0.0001, which together covered roughly 99% of the repertoires. A TCS score was defined as the ratio between F50 (clonal expansion) and ExV (chaos), using BLOSUM62-based TCRdist between CDR3 peptides within each V-J. Welch's t-statistics and random forest reduced roughly 530 V-J features to roughly 13, which were used in a naive Bayes classifier (R e1071). TCRdb's own reprocessing of the public reads used fastp at Q25 and MiXCR and kept productive beta chains. Identical CDR3 protein sequences are pooled into one entry, listed with their most common genes and DNA. In this record, the V and J calls reflect TCRdb's handling and not the investigators' own analysis. The sample table shows hundreds of thousands of distinct CDR3 sequences, and about a sixth are seen once. The ten largest make up 15% to 20% of the sample.

Graves' hyperthyroidism was defined as stable when no progression to ophthalmopathy occurred over 18 months of follow-up. Hyperthyroidism patients were newly diagnosed, with disease duration under 2 months, and aged 18 to 65 years. Patients with uncontrolled infections, other autoimmune diseases, pregnancy or lactation were excluded. Diagnoses relied on clinical symptoms, serum thyroxine and TRAb, thyroid ultrasound and orbital computed tomography. Ficoll-Paque density gradient centrifugation was used to isolate PBMCs from about 10 ml of fresh peripheral blood. Trizol reagent was used to extract total RNA, and RNA quality was then checked on an Agilent 2100 Bioanalyzer.

The TCR comes from a woman between 18 and 29 years old with Graves' hyperthyroidism. Recombination joined TRBV20-1 with TRBJ1-1; the D gene assignment is ambiguous. Sequencing used blood. The CDR3 region: CSAASGRYAEAFF. The DNA reads TGCAGTGCGGCGAGCGGGAGATATGCTGAAGCTTTCTTT.